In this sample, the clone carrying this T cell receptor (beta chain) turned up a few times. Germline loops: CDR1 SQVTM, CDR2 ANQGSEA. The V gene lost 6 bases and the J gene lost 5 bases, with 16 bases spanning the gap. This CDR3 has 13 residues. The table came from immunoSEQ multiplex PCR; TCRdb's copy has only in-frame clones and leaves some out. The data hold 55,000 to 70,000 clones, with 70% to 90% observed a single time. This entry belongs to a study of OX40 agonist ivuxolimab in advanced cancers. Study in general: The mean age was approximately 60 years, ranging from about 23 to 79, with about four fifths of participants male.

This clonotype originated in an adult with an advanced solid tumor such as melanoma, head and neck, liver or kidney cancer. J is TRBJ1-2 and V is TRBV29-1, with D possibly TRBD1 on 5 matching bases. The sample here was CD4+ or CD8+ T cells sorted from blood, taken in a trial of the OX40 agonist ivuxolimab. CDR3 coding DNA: TGCAGCGTCGGGGACGAGCGAAATTATGGCTACACCTTC. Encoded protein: CSVGDERNYGYTF.